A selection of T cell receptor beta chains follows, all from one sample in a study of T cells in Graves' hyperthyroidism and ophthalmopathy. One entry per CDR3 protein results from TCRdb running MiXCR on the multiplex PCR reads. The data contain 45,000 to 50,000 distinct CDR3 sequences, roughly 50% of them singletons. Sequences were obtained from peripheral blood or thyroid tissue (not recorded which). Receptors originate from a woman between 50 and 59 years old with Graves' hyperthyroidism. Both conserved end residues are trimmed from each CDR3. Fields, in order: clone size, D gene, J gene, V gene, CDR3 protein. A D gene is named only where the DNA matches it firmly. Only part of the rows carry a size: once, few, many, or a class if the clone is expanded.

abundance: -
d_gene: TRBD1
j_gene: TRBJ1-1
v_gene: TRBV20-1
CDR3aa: SARDRTGDYGTEAF

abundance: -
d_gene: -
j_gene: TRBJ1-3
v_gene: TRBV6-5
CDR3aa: ASSYLLKLQPGNTIY

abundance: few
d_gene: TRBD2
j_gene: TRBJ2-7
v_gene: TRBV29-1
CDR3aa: SVDLGTSGRSYEQY

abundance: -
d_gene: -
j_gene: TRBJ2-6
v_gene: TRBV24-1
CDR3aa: ATSVVSGTGANVLT

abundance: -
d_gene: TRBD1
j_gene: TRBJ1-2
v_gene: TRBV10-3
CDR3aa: AITAGGAYGYT

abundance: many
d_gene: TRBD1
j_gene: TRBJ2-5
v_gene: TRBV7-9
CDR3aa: ASSLALGQNQETQY

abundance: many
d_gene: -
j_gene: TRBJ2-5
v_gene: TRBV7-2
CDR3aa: ANAKPTNQETQY

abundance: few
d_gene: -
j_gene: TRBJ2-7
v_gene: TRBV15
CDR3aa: ATSRTGNYEQY

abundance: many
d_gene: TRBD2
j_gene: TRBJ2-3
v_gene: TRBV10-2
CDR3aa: ASSAKSGRREGTDTQY

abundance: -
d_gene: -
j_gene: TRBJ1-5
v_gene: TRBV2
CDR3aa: ASSSGGAHNQPQH

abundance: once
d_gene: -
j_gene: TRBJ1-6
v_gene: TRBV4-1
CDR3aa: ASSQVDSENSPLH

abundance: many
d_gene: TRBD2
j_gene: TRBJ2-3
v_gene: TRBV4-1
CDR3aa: ASSQGDYSTDTQY

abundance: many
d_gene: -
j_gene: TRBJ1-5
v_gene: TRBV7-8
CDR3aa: ASSPDTRQPQH

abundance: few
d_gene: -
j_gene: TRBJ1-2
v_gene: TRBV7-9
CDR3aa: ARDRQLAYGYT

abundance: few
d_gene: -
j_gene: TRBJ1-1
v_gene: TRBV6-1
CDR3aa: ASRPRGGGDTEAF

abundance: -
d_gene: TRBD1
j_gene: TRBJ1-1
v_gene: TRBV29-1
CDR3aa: SVGTGVTEAF

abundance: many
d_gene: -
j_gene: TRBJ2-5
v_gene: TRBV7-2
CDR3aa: ASSLGRASETQY

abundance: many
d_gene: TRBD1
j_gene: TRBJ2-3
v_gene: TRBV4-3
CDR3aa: ASSQDRHRGASTDTQY

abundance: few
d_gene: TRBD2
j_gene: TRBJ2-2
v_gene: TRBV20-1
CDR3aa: SASRTSGRYTGELF

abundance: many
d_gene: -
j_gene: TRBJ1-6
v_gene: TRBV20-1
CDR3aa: SARGNYNSPLH

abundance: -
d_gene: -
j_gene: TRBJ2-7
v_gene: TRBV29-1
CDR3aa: SAGTDSYEQY

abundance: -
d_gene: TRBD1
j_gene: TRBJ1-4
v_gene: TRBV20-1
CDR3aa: SARSTGGDEKLF

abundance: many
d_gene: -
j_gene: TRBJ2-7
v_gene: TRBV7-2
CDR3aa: ASSLRGAGSYEQY

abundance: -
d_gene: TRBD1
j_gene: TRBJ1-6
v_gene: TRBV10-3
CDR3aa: AISESTGVSPLH

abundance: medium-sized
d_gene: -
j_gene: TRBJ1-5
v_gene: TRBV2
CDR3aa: ASSEANQPQH

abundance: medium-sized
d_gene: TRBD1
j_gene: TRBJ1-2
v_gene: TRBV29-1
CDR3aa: SVEKDRGRGYT

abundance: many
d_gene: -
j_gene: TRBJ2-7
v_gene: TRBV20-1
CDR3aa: SARQPGSSYEQY

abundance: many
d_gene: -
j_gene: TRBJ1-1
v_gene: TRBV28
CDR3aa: ASSTQGRGYTEAF

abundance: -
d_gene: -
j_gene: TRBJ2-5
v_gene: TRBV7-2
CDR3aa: ASSLVGETLY

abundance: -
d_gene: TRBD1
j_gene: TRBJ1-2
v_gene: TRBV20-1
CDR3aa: SAALRDRIDYGYT

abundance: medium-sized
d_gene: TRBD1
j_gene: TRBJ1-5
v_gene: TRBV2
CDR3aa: ASSGTGGEQPQH

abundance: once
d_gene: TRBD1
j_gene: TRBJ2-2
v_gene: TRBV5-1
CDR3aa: ASSLETGFIGELF

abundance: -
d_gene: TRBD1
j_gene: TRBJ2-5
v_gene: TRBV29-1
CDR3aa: SVQSTGGTQY

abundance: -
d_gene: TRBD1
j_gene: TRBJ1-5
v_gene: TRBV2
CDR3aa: ASSGTGWGNQPQH

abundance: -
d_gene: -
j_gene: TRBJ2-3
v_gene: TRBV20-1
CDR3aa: SAMRITDTQY

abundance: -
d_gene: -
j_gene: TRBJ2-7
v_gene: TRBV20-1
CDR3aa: SVRGVLGYEQY

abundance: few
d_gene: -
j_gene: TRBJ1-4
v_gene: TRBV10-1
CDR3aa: ASNTLGA

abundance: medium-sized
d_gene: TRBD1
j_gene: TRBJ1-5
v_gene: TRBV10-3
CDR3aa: AISRQGGNSNQPQH

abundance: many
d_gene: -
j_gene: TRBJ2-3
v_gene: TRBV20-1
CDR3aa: SAGPGTQGHTQY

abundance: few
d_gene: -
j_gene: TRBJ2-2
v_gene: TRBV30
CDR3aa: AWSPSGAGELF

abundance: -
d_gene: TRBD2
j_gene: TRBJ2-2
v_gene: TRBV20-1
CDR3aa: SAIRTSGTTGELF

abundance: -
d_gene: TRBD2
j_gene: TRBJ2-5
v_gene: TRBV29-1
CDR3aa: SVAKGLAGVLETQY

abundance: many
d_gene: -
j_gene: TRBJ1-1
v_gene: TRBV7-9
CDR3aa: ASSLMDEGTEAF

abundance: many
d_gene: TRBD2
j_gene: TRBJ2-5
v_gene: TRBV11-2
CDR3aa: ASSPGLAGLGTQY

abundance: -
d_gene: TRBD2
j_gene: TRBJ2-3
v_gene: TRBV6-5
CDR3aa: ASTPSGRARDTQY

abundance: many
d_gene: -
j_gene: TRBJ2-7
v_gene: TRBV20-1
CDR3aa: SARPTPYEQY

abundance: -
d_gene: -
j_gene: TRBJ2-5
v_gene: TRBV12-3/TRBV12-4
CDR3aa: ASSYQGGVETQY

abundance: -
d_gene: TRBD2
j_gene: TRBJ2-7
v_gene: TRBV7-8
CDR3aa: ASSLLRLAEQY

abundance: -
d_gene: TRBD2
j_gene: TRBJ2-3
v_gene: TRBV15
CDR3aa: ATSGASGRTDTQY

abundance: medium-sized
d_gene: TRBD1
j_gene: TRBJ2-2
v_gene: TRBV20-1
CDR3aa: SARPRGHGELF

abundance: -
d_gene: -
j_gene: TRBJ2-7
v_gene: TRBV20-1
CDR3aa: SARANPSSYEQY

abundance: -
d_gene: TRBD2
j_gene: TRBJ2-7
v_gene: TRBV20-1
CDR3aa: SASGLAGGRYGYEQY

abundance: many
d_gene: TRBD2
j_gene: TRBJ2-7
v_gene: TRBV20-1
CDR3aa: SARVRLAHPYEQY

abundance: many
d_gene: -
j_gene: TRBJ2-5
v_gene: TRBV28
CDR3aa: ASSTTGGETQY

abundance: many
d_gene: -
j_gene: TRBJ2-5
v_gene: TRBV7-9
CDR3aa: ASSLGAGAQETQY

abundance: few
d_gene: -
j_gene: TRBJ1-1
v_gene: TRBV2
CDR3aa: AQQTNTEAF

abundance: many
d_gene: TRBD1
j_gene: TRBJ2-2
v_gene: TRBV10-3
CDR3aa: AIRGQTDTGELF

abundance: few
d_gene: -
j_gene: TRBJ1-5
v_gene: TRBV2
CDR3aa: ASMRGYNQPQH